The source of this T cell receptor beta chain is a study of blood T cells in healthy people across ages (dated by TCRdb to about 2015). Turning to the overall study: In model experiments, template switching captured about one uniquely barcoded TCR beta cDNA molecule for every two T cells. Donors of different ages were randomly distributed across sequencing lanes to avoid experimental bias. Four age groups were formed from the donors: young (average approximately 15 years), middle-aged (around 39), aged (under 70) and long-lived (about 80). Age-related changes in TCR beta repertoire diversity were measured in the study by deep sequencing normalized with unique cDNA molecular identifiers. Using the same blood draw, the study looked at two additional independent replicas of 1 million unique cDNA reads for two donors, one aged 18 to 29 and the other aged 80 or older. Paper-wide results and their limitations: Donor CMV infection status was unknown, potentially confounding age-related changes in expanded clonotypes. There was a strong correlation between observed TCR beta diversity and the percentage of naive T cells measured by flow cytometry. Compared with the aged group, the long-lived group had more naive CD4+ T cells, fewer expanded clones and increased TCR diversity, a pattern suggesting age selection. Because profiling used bulk unsorted PBMCs, naive and antigen-experienced compartments could not be compared conclusively. Total diversity estimates from one million sequenced T cells were considered lower bounds and underestimates. Observed TCR beta diversity per million T cells fell roughly linearly with age, and a significant reduction was already apparent by age roughly 40.

The library was built by means of 5' RACE. A second PCR of roughly 6 to 12 cycles was run with a J-beta primer mix and a sample-barcoded 5' primer. A unique molecular identifier was introduced onto each TCR beta cDNA molecule by a template-switch 5' adaptor carrying 12 random nucleotides. Each sample yielded at least 3 million CDR3-containing paired-end reads. The Mint cDNA synthesis kit, primed by a TRBC-specific oligonucleotide, was used to synthesize first-strand cDNA from all RNA. All cDNA was treated with uracil-DNA glycosylase and then went through a first 18-cycle PCR with the universal primers M1SS and BC2_uni_R. The authors processed their data as follows. For normalization, 1 million high-quality reads were randomly selected from each sample, with every read carrying a distinct molecular identifier. Reads sharing molecular identifiers were discarded rather than binned into consensus sequences. MiTCR, set to a Q25 quality threshold and the strictest error-elimination algorithm, was used for CDR3 identification, clonotype clustering and error correction. A nonparametric unseen species model with Euler transformation was used to estimate a lower bound on total TCR beta diversity. TCRdb handled the public reads itself, with Q25 trimming in fastp and clone calling in MiXCR, and kept productive beta chains. Each CDR3 protein gets just one entry, which takes the most common genes and DNA from the rows behind it. The authors' filters were not applied to this entry. A total of approximately 1,700,000 distinct CDR3 sequences appear in this sample, about two fifths of them only once. The ten largest make up roughly 23% of the sample.

The donors were 40 or so Caucasian individuals from Russia, aged roughly 6 to 90 years, who were systemically healthy. Each donor gave 9.5 to 10 milliliters of peripheral blood, drawn into EDTA-treated Vacutainer tubes. Ficoll-Paque density-gradient centrifugation was used to isolate PBMCs, with at least 7 million obtained per sample. Total RNA, at least 5 micrograms per sample, was extracted from PBMCs with Trizol reagent. The percentages of naive CD45RAhigh/CD27high T cells were determined by flow cytometry on a PBMC aliquot from every donor. The germline ends are 17 bases apart after V is trimmed by 5 bases and J by 2 bases. The germline V gene specifies SGHDT as CDR1 and YYEEEE as CDR2. The CDR3 sequence holds 15 residues, the cysteine and phenylalanine included. Kept here is only the CDR3 DNA, which spans 45 bases and is read in frame from base 1. A few counts support this clonotype. It lacks a known antigen. No much larger clonotype is one base removed from it; base qualities were not supplied.

The sequenced material came from blood. This TCR derives from a human donor in good health. The sequence is built from TRBV5-6 and TRBJ2-7; TRBD1 is perhaps the D gene, given 6 matching bases. The sequenced DNA: TGTGCCAGCAGTAGGGGGACCGGGCTGACCTACGAGCAGTACTTC. Protein translation: CASSRGTGLTYEQYF.